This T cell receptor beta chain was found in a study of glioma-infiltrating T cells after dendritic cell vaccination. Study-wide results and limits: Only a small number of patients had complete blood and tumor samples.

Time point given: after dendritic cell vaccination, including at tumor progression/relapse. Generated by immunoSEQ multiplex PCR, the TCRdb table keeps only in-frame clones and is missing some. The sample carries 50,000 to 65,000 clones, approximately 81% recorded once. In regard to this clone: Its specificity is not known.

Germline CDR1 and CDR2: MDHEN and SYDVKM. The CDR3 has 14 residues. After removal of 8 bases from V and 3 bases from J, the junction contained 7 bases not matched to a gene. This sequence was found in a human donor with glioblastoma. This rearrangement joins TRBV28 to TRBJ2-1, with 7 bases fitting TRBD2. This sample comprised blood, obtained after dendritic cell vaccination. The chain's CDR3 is CASRGGGFYNEQFF. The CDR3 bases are TGTGCCAGCCGTGGGGGAGGGTTCTACAATGAGCAGTTCTTC.